A single sample gave rise to the 25 T cell receptor beta chains below, sequenced in a study of CD8+CD57+ T cells in acquired aplastic anemia. According to the study, genomic DNA was the template for TCR beta VDJ and CDR3 profiling. MiXCR was run by TCRdb on the reads, yielding one entry per CDR3 protein. The data show about half a million distinct CDR3 sequences, around 33% seen once. CD8+CD57+ cell expansion, shown by flow cytometry, had occurred in the patients selected for sequencing. Input material: sorted CD4+, CD8+, or CD8+CD57+ T cells (not recorded which) from PBMCs. Every receptor here comes from a human donor with aplastic anemia.

This clonotype was seen only a few times. Compared with germline, one end of the junction differs, possibly owing to a read error. The chain combines TRBV10-3 with TRBJ1-6; D perhaps matches TRBD1 (5 bases). Germline CDR1 reads ENHRY; CDR2 reads SYGVKD. This CDR3 comprises 18 residues. Here the CDR3 DNA reads TGTGCCAGCAGTTATTATGTCCGGGACGGCACTTATAATTCACCCCTCCACTTT. Translating it yields CASSYYVRDGTYNSPLHF.

This clonotype was picked up a small number of times. This clone may be a read error of a much larger clone one base away. This chain joins TRBV20-1 and TRBJ2-7, with 9 positions matching TRBD1. V lost 5 bases, J lost 2 bases, and 7 bases stayed unmatched. The CDR3 is 14 amino acids. Germline lookup yields CDR1 DFQATT and CDR2 SNEGSKA (reference sequence). CDR3 protein: CSARSTGGPYEQYF. CDR3 DNA: TGCAGTGCTCGATCGACAGGGGGACCCTACGAGCAGTACTTC.

This clonotype occurred many times. The chain is built from TRBV14 and TRBJ2-7, with D unresolved. V was pared by 4 bases and J by 4 bases, with 8 bases between. Germline CDR1 is SGHDN and CDR2 is FVKESK. This CDR3 spans 12 amino acids. The CDR3 coding sequence is TGTGCCAGCAGCCTGACCGTATACGAGCAGTACTTC. Protein product: CASSLTVYEQYF. The whole variable domain, remainder taken from reference TRBV14 and TRBJ2-7, is EAGVTQFPSHSVIEKGQTVTLRCDPISGHDNLYWYRRVMGKEIKFLLHFVKESKQDESGMPNNRFLAERTGGTYSTLKVQPAELEDSGVYFCASSLTVYEQYFGPGTRLTVT.

This clonotype was seen more than once but under ten times. The chain employs TRBV10-3 and TRBJ2-7; 7 nucleotides align to TRBD1. This CDR3 is built from 14 residues. V lost 10 bases and J lost 7; bases outside the gene matches: 16. Germline assignment: CDR1 ENHRY and CDR2 SYGVKD. Here the CDR3 DNA reads TGTGCCAGCACCGAGACAGGGAGCAGGGGAGAGCAGTACTTC. This encodes CASTETGSRGEQYF.

The sample holds many counts of this clonotype. CDR3 DNA sequence: TGTGCCAGCAGCTCGGGACTAGCGGGAGGGCAAGATACGCAGTATTTT. Amino acids: CASSSGLAGGQDTQYF. The J gene is TRBJ2-3, the V gene TRBV7-6; 16 bases are a match to TRBD2. The CDR3 totals 16 residues. V lost 4 bases and J lost 5; bases outside the gene matches: 3. Germline assignment: CDR1 SGHVS and CDR2 FNYEAQ.

This clonotype was counted many times. This sequence joins TRBV12-5 and TRBJ1-2; 11 nucleotides line up with TRBD1. In germline, CDR1 is LGHNT, CDR2 FRNRAP. The CDR3 runs 13 residues. J lost 8 bases, V lost 6 bases, and 5 bases had no gene match. CDR3 coding DNA: TGTGCTAGTGGAGCCGGGACAGGGGGAGGCTACACCTTC. Translation: CASGAGTGGGYTF.

At least ten counts were recorded for this clonotype. CDR3 sequence (DNA): TGTGCCAGTAGTATTGCTAGACAGAGCAATCAGCCCCAGCATTTT. Its protein product is CASSIARQSNQPQHF. This chain joins TRBV19 and TRBJ1-5; TRBD1 is a possible D gene (5 bases). Germline CDR1 and CDR2: LNHDA and SQIVND (reference sequence). Trimming left V 3 bases short and J 1 base short, with 10 bases between. CDR3 size: 15 residues.

This clonotype was seen at least ten times. The V call is TRBV6-5, the J call TRBJ2-7; D gene ambiguous. The CDR3 spans 13 residues. Between the trimmed V and J ends, which lost 0 bases and 3 bases, there was a span of 6 bases. Germline V gene sequence: CDR1 MNHEY, CDR2 SVGAGI. The CDR3 here is CASSYSLDYEQYF. CDR3 sequence (DNA): TGTGCCAGCAGTTACTCTTTGGACTACGAGCAGTACTTC.

The chain employs TRBV10-3 and TRBJ2-5, with D unclear. Near its end, the DNA agrees better with TRBJ2-7, so the J call may be wrong. The CDR3 has 11 amino acids. Germline lookup yields CDR1 ENHRY and CDR2 SYGVKD. In nucleotides, the CDR3 is TGTGCCATCAGTGAGTCGAACGAGCAGTACTTC. It codes for CAISESNEQYF.

The sample holds many counts of this clonotype. The rearrangement uses TRBV7-9 and TRBJ1-4; tentative D call: TRBD1 (5 bases). The V end was cut by 5 bases, the J end by 8 bases, with 9 bases between. The CDR3 extends over 12 amino acids. The germline gives CDR1 SEHNR, CDR2 FQNEAQ (reference sequence). The CDR3 loop reads CASSVEGEKLFF. The CDR3 nucleotides are TGTGCCAGCAGCGTCGAGGGGGAAAAACTGTTTTTT.

The rearrangement joins TRBV28 to TRBJ2-5, with 8 bases matching TRBD1. Losses at the gene ends were 8 bases for V and 5 bases for J; bases not matched to a gene: 7. CDR1 MDHEN and CDR2 SYDVKM come from the germline V gene. This CDR3 contains 13 residues. As DNA, the CDR3 is TGTGCCAGCCGACCCCAGGGGGCGGAGACCCAGTACTTC. Protein: CASRPQGAETQYF.

The V gene is TRBV2, the J gene TRBJ2-7; 7 bases agree with TRBD2. Looked up from germline, CDR1 is SNHLY and CDR2 is FYNNEI. The V and J ends lost 2 bases and 2 bases, in that order; junction bases with no gene match: 6. The CDR3 consists of 15 residues. CDR3 nucleotide sequence: TGTGCCAGCAGTGAACTGGCTAGCGGTACCTACGAGCAGTACTTC. This codes for CASSELASGTYEQYF. Full variable domain (missing parts from reference TRBV2 and TRBJ2-7): EPEVTQTPSHQVTQMGQEVILRCVPISNHLYFYWYRQILGQKVEFLVSFYNNEISEKSEIFDDQFSVERPDGSNFTLKIRSTKLEDSAMYFCASSELASGTYEQYFGPGTRLTVT.

This clonotype was detected a few times. V and J are TRBV12-3 or TRBV12-4 and TRBJ1-4; no firm D call. The CDR3 extends over 15 amino acids. V dropped 4 bases and J dropped 5 bases, with 14 bases sitting between them. This chain's CDR3 is CASSSNGVTNEKLFF. The DNA of the CDR3 is TGTGCCAGCAGTTCCAACGGGGTAACCAATGAAAAACTGTTTTTT.

The chain links TRBV11-2 to TRBJ2-7; D ambiguous. The germline V gene has CDR1 SGHAT and CDR2 FQNNGV. V dropped 5 bases and J dropped 6 bases, with 8 bases sitting between them. The CDR3 length is 11 residues. CDR3 sequence reads: CASSLNCEQYF. The CDR3 DNA follows: TGTGCCAGCAGCCTAAACTGCGAGCAGTACTTC. Full variable domain (outside the CDR3, taken from reference TRBV11-2 and TRBJ2-7): EAGVAQSPRYKIIEKRQSVAFWCNPISGHATLYWYQQILGQGPKLLIQFQNNGVVDDSQLPKDRFSAERLKGVDSTLKIQPAKLEDSAVYLCASSLNCEQYFGPGTRLTVT.

This clonotype was seen repeatedly, ten times or more. The chain links TRBV19 to TRBJ2-3; 8 nucleotides agree with TRBD1. The CDR3 covers 14 residues. Trimming took 9 bases from V and 2 from J; bases not matched to a gene: 7. CDR1 and CDR2 from the germline V gene are LNHDA and SQIVND (reference sequence). The chain's CDR3 is CASGQGDFTDTQYF. In nucleotides, the CDR3 is TGTGCCAGCGGACAGGGAGATTTCACAGATACGCAGTATTTT.

In this sample, this clonotype turned up many times. The gene calls are TRBV19 and TRBJ1-4; 7 bases agree with TRBD1. Looked up from germline, CDR1 is LNHDA and CDR2 is SQIVND (reference sequence). After removal of 2 bases from V and 15 bases from J, the junction contained 6 bases not matched to a gene. The CDR3 totals 12 residues. Here the CDR3 DNA reads TGTGCCAGTAGTATAAACAGGGGAGTGGTGTTTTTT. Translated, it gives CASSINRGVVFF.

The CDR3 DNA follows: TGCGCCAGCAGCGTCGGTCTAGACGCACGAGGCACAGATACGCAGTATTTT. This translates into CASSVGLDARGTDTQYF. The genes are TRBV5-1 and TRBJ2-3; D is uncertain. CDR3 length equals 17 residues. The germline V gene has CDR1 SGHRS and CDR2 YFSETQ. Trimming left V 4 bases short and J 1 base short, with 19 bases between.

The chain uses TRBV12-5 and TRBJ1-1; D gene ambiguous. The CDR3 consists of 13 residues. The V end lost 3 bases, the J end lost 1 base, and 6 bases lay between the germline ends. Germline CDR1 LGHNT, CDR2 FRNRAP. The CDR3 bases are TGTGCTAGTGGTTTAACAACGAACACTGAAGCTTTCTTT. Encoded protein: CASGLTTNTEAFF. The full variable domain, with the rest looked up from reference TRBV12-5 and TRBJ1-1, is DARVTQTPRHKVTEMGQEVTMRCQPILGHNTVFWYRQTMMQGLELLAYFRNRAPLDDSGMPKDRFSAEMPDATLATLKIQPSEPRDSAVYFCASGLTTNTEAFFGQGTRLTVV.

This clonotype was recorded a few times. The chain couples TRBV3-1 to TRBJ1-5; 10 nucleotides agree with TRBD1. V dropped 1 base and J dropped 2; count of bases not matched to a gene: 2. Germline assignment: CDR1 LGHDT and CDR2 YNNKEL (reference sequence). This CDR3 spans 16 amino acids. The CDR3 coding sequence is TGTGCCAGCAGCCAAGCCGGGACAGGGGGCAATCAGCCCCAGCATTTT. This translates into CASSQAGTGGNQPQHF.

V gene TRBV5-1 combines with J gene TRBJ1-1; maybe TRBD1 (6 bases). Trimming pared 0 bases from V and 3 bases from J, leaving 18 bases between. The CDR3 is made up of 17 amino acids. Looked up from germline, CDR1 is SGHRS and CDR2 is YFSETQ. The CDR3 nucleotides are TGCGCCAGCAGCTTGGTCGTCAGGGGACCCATGTACACTGAAGCTTTCTTT. It is translated as CASSLVVRGPMYTEAFF.

This chain uses TRBV29-1 with TRBJ2-1; either TRBD1 or TRBD2 may fit D (7 bases each). The CDR3 totals 16 residues. Germline values: CDR1 SQVTM, CDR2 ANQGSEA. V was trimmed by 5 bases and J by 3 bases, leaving 20 bases between them. The CDR3 loop is CSVPKGATSNYNEQFF. CDR3 bases: TGCAGCGTTCCAAAGGGGGCGACTAGCAACTACAATGAGCAGTTCTTC.

The chain uses TRBV10-3 and TRBJ1-2, with 8 bases fitting TRBD1. The CDR3 consists of 11 residues. Germline V CDR1 and CDR2: ENHRY, SYGVKD. Trimming at V came to 11 bases and at J to 6 bases, leaving 5 bases not matched to a gene. CDR3 region: CAGTGDHGYTF. The CDR3 nucleotides read TGTGCCGGGACAGGAGATCATGGCTACACCTTC.

The chain carries TRBV13 and TRBJ1-2; 10 nucleotides match TRBD1. This CDR3 has 15 residues. Germline lookup yields CDR1 PRHDT and CDR2 FYEKMQ (reference sequence). Germline trimming cut 4 bases from V and 5 bases from J; bases unmatched to any gene: 7. CDR3 in amino acids: CASSSPGTGVYGYTF. The CDR3 DNA is TGTGCCAGCAGCTCCCCCGGGACAGGGGTTTATGGCTACACCTTC.

This clonotype has ten or more counts. V usage is TRBV10-3 and J usage is TRBJ1-1; D perhaps matches TRBD1 (5 bases). The CDR3 sequence is 11 residues long. CDR1 and CDR2 from the germline V gene are ENHRY and SYGVKD. Trimming took 10 bases from V and 3 from J, leaving 9 bases between them. CDR3 DNA: TGTGCCACGGTAGGGGACACTGAAGCTTTCTTT. It specifies CATVGDTEAFF.

This clonotype has only a few counts. The rearrangement uses TRBV11-1 and TRBJ1-6; tentatively, D is TRBD1 (5 bases). Germline CDR1 and CDR2: SGHAT and FQDESV (reference sequence). This CDR3 contains 15 residues. Between the trimmed V and J ends, which lost 4 bases and 9 bases, there was a span of 16 bases. The CDR3 loop is CASSSKEGFASPLHF. Here the CDR3 DNA reads TGTGCCAGCAGCTCCAAGGAGGGGTTTGCTTCACCCCTCCACTTT.